This T cell receptor (beta chain) was retrieved from a study of shared clonotypes between healthy human individuals. Clones were sequenced by immunoSEQ multiplex PCR, and TCRdb holds only the in-frame ones, with some missing. The sample has approximately 1,000,000 clones; approximately 80% are singletons. Per the germline V gene, CDR1 is MDHEN and CDR2 is SYDVKM. The CDR3 runs to 16 residues. V gave up 0 bases and J gave up 0 bases, with 11 bases separating them. This clonotype was obtained from a man between 18 and 29 years old in good health. Some clones in this sample may be carry-over from other donors' samples. The sample comprised memory CD4+ T cells from PBMCs. Documented subset: CD45RA-negative fraction. This sequence joins TRBV28 and TRBJ1-2; D is uncertain. CDR3: CASSLWTTRSNYGYTF. For the CDR3, the DNA is TGTGCCAGCAGTTTATGGACAACCCGATCTAACTATGGCTACACCTTC.